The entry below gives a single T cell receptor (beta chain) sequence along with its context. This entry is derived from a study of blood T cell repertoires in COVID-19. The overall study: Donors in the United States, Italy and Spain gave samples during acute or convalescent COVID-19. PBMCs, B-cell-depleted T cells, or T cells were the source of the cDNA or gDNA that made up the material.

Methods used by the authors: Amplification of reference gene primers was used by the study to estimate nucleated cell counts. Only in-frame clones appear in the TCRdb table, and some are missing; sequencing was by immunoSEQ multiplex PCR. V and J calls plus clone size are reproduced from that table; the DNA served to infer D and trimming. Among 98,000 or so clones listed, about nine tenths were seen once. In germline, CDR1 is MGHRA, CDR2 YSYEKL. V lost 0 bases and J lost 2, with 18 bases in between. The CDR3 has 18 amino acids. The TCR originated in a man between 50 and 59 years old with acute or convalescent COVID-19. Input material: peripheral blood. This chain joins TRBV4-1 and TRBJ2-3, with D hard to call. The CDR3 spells CASSQDLLAVEDTDTQYF. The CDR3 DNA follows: TGCGCCAGCAGCCAAGATCTTCTGGCGGTCGAAGACACAGATACGCAGTATTTT.